The rows below give T cell receptor beta chains drawn from one sample of a study of shared clonotypes between healthy human individuals. Method: immunoSEQ multiplex PCR; TCRdb's copy keeps in-frame clones and lacks some. The repertoire holds hundreds of thousands of clones, with approximately 96% as singletons. Sequenced material: naive CD8+ T cells sorted from blood. The receptors were sampled from a woman under 40 in good health. Each CDR3 is given with its conserved first and last residue. D genes are given only for firm matches. Some rows have no size entry. The others give once, few or many, or a class for an expanded clone.

V gene	J gene	clone size	D gene	CDR3 protein	CDR3 DNA
TRBV6-5	TRBJ2-7	.	.	CASSYSGSYEQYF	TGTGCCAGCAGTTACTCCGGCTCCTACGAGCAGTACTTC
TRBV27	TRBJ2-1	once	.	CASSFLGTGYYNEQFF	TGTGCCAGCAGTTTCCTAGGGACTGGATATTACAATGAGCAGTTCTTC
TRBV7-9	TRBJ2-6	.	.	CASTGNSGANVLTF	TGTGCCAGCACAGGGAACTCTGGGGCCAACGTCCTGACTTTC
TRBV19	TRBJ2-7	.	.	CASSIADSDLEQYF	TGTGCCAGTAGTATAGCGGACAGCGATCTGGAGCAGTACTTC
TRBV7-8	TRBJ2-7	once	.	CASSFLGPAGEQYF	TGTGCCAGCAGCTTTTTGGGTCCGGCGGGCGAGCAGTACTTC
TRBV6-5	TRBJ2-7	.	.	CASTLLGTDEQYF	TGTGCCAGCACCTTACTAGGTACCGACGAGCAGTACTTC
TRBV6-5	TRBJ2-5	.	.	CASSYSTSGETQYF	TGTGCCAGCAGTTACTCGACTAGTGGGGAGACCCAGTACTTC
TRBV5-1	TRBJ2-7	.	.	CASSLAFTSPSYEQYF	TGCGCCAGCAGCTTGGCTTTCACTAGCCCCTCCTACGAGCAGTACTTC
TRBV9	TRBJ1-6	.	.	CASSVEGLNNSPLHF	TGTGCCAGCAGCGTAGAAGGGTTGAATAATTCACCCCTCCACTTT
TRBV7-9	TRBJ2-1	once	.	CASSFGDTVQFF	TGTGCCAGCAGCTTCGGGGACACCGTGCAGTTCTTC
TRBV6-1	TRBJ2-4	once	.	CASSAGLAKNIQYF	TGTGCCAGCAGTGCCGGTCTAGCCAAAAACATTCAGTACTTC
TRBV13	TRBJ2-1	.	.	CASSTASPRVEQFF	TGTGCCAGCAGCACCGCCTCCCCTAGAGTCGAGCAGTTCTTC
TRBV6-5	TRBJ2-7	.	TRBD2	CASIGTSVPSYGQYF	TGTGCCAGCATAGGGACTAGCGTTCCTTCCTACGGGCAGTACTTC
TRBV9	TRBJ2-7	.	TRBD2	CASSGDTGLAGSEQYF	TGTGCCAGCAGCGGAGATACGGGACTAGCGGGCTCCGAGCAGTACTTC
TRBV5-4	TRBJ2-7	.	.	CASSLVGGPYEQYF	TGTGCCAGCAGCTTGGTAGGAGGGCCCTACGAGCAGTACTTC
TRBV28	TRBJ2-7	.	.	CASSPRDTSSYEQYF	TGTGCCAGCAGTCCCCGGGACACAAGCTCCTACGAGCAGTACTTC
TRBV6-6	TRBJ1-2	.	TRBD1	CASSDTGDSHTF	TGTGCCAGCAGCGACACAGGGGACTCGCACACCTTC
TRBV7-9	TRBJ2-5	.	.	CASSLGDTQETQYF	TGTGCCAGCAGCTTAGGAGACACCCAAGAGACCCAGTACTTC
TRBV4-1	TRBJ2-5	.	.	CASSLLQTGGETQYF	TGCGCCAGCAGCTTACTTCAGACTGGGGGAGAGACCCAGTACTTC
TRBV7-9	TRBJ2-7	once	.	CASRRAEGYEQYF	TGTGCCAGCAGGCGGGCCGAGGGGTACGAGCAGTACTTC
TRBV6-6	TRBJ2-7	.	TRBD1	CASSRSPGTGSYEQYF	TGTGCCAGCAGTAGGTCCCCCGGGACAGGGTCCTACGAGCAGTACTTC
TRBV7-7	TRBJ1-3	.	TRBD1	CASSSLPDRGPNQSSGNTIYF	TGTGCCAGCAGCTCTCTCCCGGACAGGGGGCCCAACCAGAGCTCTGGAAACACCATATATTTT
TRBV27	TRBJ1-4	.	.	CASSLSFGKAVFF	TGTGCCAGCAGTTTATCGTTTGGGAAGGCAGTGTTTTTT
TRBV4-1	TRBJ2-5	.	.	CASSQGHRAQETQYF	TGCGCCAGCAGCCAAGGTCACCGGGCTCAAGAGACCCAGTACTTC
TRBV29-1	TRBJ2-1	once	.	CSVEGQYSYNEQFF	TGCAGCGTTGAGGGGCAGTACTCCTACAATGAGCAGTTCTTC
TRBV21-1	TRBJ2-7	.	.	CASQKGTQNYEQYF	TGTGCCAGCCAGAAGGGGACTCAGAACTACGAGCAGTACTTC
TRBV11-2	TRBJ2-2	.	.	CASSLWASGGGSTGELFF	TGTGCCAGCAGCTTATGGGCCTCTGGGGGAGGTTCCACCGGGGAGCTGTTTTTT